This T cell receptor (beta chain) was profiled in a study of PD-L1 blockade in urothelial cancer. Study-wide background: A median approximately 150,000 T cells were found in blood samples.

Profiling relied on immunoSEQ multiplex PCR, and the TCRdb table lists in-frame clones only, not all of them. Found here are 120,000 or so clones, around 88% of them singletons; the top ten hold roughly 2.3%. Trimming cost V 3 bases and J 1 base, with 9 bases left between them. In germline, CDR1 is SGHTA, CDR2 FQGNSA. CDR3 size: 14 residues. Time point given: peripheral blood 6 weeks after treatment start. A total of 1 to 8 samples per patient were collected pretreatment and on-treatment. V usage is TRBV7-2 and J usage is TRBJ1-1; D not resolved. The sequence was collected from a man in his fifties or sixties with urothelial cancer. Here the sequenced sample was PBMCs, taken around atezolizumab (anti-PD-L1) treatment. Here the CDR3 reads CASSFGVRNTEAFF. The CDR3 DNA sequence: TGTGCCAGCAGCTTCGGGGTGAGGAACACTGAAGCTTTCTTT.